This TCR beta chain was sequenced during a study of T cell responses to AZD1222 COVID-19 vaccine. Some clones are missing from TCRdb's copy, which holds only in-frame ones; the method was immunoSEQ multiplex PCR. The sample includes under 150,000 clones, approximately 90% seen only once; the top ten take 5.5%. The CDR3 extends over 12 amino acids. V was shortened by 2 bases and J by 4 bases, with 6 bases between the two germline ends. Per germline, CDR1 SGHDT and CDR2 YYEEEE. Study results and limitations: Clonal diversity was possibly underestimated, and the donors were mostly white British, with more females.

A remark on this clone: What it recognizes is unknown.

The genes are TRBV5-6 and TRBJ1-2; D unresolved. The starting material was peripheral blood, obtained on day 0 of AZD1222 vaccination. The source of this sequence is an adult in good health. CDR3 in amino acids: CASSLGSYGYTF. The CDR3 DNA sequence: TGTGCCAGCAGCTTAGGGAGCTATGGCTACACCTTC.